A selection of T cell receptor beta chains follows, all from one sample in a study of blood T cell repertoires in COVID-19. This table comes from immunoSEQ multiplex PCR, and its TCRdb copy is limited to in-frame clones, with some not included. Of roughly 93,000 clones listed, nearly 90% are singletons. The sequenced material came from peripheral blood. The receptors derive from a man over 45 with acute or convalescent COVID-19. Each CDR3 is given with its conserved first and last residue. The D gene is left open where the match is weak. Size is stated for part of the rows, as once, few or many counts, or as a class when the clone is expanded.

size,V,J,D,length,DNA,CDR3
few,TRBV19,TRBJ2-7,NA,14,TGTGCCAGTAGTATACGGGGGTCTTACTACGAGCAGTACTTC,CASSIRGSYYEQYF
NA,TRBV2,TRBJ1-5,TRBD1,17,TGTGCCAGCAGCCGAACCCGGACAGGGGGGGTCAATCAGCCCCAGCATTTT,CASSRTRTGGVNQPQHF
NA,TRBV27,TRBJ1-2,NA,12,TGTGCCAGCAGTCCGTCGGGTATTGGCTACACCTTC,CASSPSGIGYTF
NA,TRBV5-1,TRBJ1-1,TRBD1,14,TGCGCCAGCACCTGGGCCACAGGGGGCACTGAAGCTTTCTTT,CASTWATGGTEAFF
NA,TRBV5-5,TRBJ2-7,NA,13,TGTGCCAGCAGTTTAACAGGGACCTACGAGCAGTACTTC,CASSLTGTYEQYF
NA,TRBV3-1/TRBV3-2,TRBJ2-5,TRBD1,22,TGTGCCAGCAGCCATGGACAGGGCCCTTTGCTGGGGCCTCCTGGGGCCCAAGAGACCCAGTACTTC,CASSHGQGPLLGPPGAQETQYF
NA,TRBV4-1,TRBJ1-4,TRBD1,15,TGCGCCAGCAGCCCGATGACAGGGGGCTATGAAAAACTGTTTTTT,CASSPMTGGYEKLFF
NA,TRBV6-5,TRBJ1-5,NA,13,TGTGCCAGCAGTATACAGGTGGGGGGACCCCAGCATTTT,CASSIQVGGPQHF
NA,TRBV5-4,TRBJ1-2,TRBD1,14,TGTGCCAGCAGCAGGCCCCCAGGGGGTAATGGCTACACCTTC,CASSRPPGGNGYTF
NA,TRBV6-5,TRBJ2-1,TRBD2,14,TGTGCCAGCGCTCGAGCGGGGGGCTACAATGAGCAGTTCTTC,CASARAGGYNEQFF